This T cell receptor beta chain was sequenced in a study of blood T cell repertoires in COVID-19. As for the study in general: Acute and convalescent COVID-19 specimens originated in the United States, Italy and Spain. From T cells, B-cell-depleted T cells, or PBMCs came the material, which was cDNA or gDNA.

Under the authors' procedure: Reference gene primers were amplified, and this amplification served to estimate nucleated cell counts. Profiled with immunoSEQ multiplex PCR; TCRdb holds only in-frame clones, not every one. D and trimming were read from the DNA, whereas the V and J calls and clone size are those reported in that table. Of some 340,000 clones in the sample, 75% to 90% are singletons; the top ten hold around 3.4%. Sequenced material: peripheral blood. The source of this sequence is a woman between 18 and 30 years old with acute or convalescent COVID-19.

DNA of the CDR3: TGCAGTGCTAGACGGGGAGATACGCAGTATTTT. It codes for CSARRGDTQYF. This chain uses TRBV20-1 with TRBJ2-3; D might be TRBD2 (5 bases). Looked up from germline, CDR1 is DFQATT and CDR2 is SNEGSKA (reference sequence). The length of the CDR3 is 11 residues. Between the trimmed V and J ends, which lost 2 bases and 5 bases, there was a span of 5 bases.